Below are 27 T cell receptor beta chains sequenced from a single sample in a study of CD8 T cells in Susac syndrome. With random hexamers, roughly 0.45 to 1 ug RNA was reverse transcribed. MiXCR was run by TCRdb on the immunoSEQ multiplex PCR reads, yielding one entry per CDR3 protein. The sample holds 130,000 to 150,000 distinct CDR3 sequences, 94% seen once. The sequenced material came from CD4+ T cells from PBMCs. The receptors come from a human donor in good health.

In nucleotides, the CDR3 is TGCAGTGCTCCCGCGACAGGGCGGATCATGAACACTGAAGCTTTCTTT. Translating it yields CSAPATGRIMNTEAFF. The V and J genes are TRBV20-1 and TRBJ1-1; 7 bases match TRBD1. This CDR3 is built from 16 residues. After removal of 5 bases from V and 0 bases from J, the junction contained 12 bases not matched to a gene. The germline V gene encodes CDR1 DFQATT and CDR2 SNEGSKA (reference sequence).

V gene TRBV4-1 combines with J gene TRBJ1-1, with 9 bases matching TRBD1. From germline, CDR1 is MGHRA and CDR2 YSYEKL. Losses at the gene ends were 4 bases for V and 0 bases for J; bases not matched to a gene: 3. The CDR3 sequence is 15 residues long. CDR3 DNA: TGCGCCAGCAGCCCTTGGACAGGGGTGAACACTGAAGCTTTCTTT. Its translation is CASSPWTGVNTEAFF.

The chain joins TRBV28 to TRBJ1-2; D remains ambiguous. This CDR3 is built from 13 residues. V gave up 3 bases and J gave up 5 bases, with 10 bases separating them. Germline V gene lookup returns CDR1 MDHEN and CDR2 SYDVKM. CDR3 loop: CASSFPGWYGYTF. CDR3 bases: TGTGCCAGCAGTTTCCCCGGGTGGTATGGCTACACCTTC.

The chain links TRBV19 to TRBJ2-1, with D possibly being TRBD1 (5 bases). The CDR3 extends over 16 amino acids. The germline V and J ends were trimmed by 6 bases and 0 bases, with 15 bases remaining between them. From germline, CDR1 is LNHDA and CDR2 SQIVND (reference sequence). CDR3 protein: CASRSLQVSSYNEQFF. CDR3 in DNA: TGTGCCAGTAGAAGCCTACAGGTGAGCTCCTACAATGAGCAGTTCTTC.

The chain uses TRBV30 and TRBJ1-2; 11 nucleotides agree with TRBD1. The CDR3 is 14 residues long. CDR1 GTSNPN and CDR2 SVGIG come from the germline V gene (reference sequence). The V gene end was trimmed by 3 bases and the J gene end by 5 bases; junction bases not matched to a gene: 5. In nucleotides, the CDR3 is TGTGCCTGGAGGCGGGACAGGGGGAGTTATGGCTACACCTTC. It specifies CAWRRDRGSYGYTF.

V usage is TRBV20-1 and J usage is TRBJ2-5, with D perhaps assigned TRBD1 or TRBD2 (5 bases each). Germline V gene sequence: CDR1 DFQATT, CDR2 SNEGSKA (reference sequence). This CDR3 comprises 13 residues. Trimming took off 5 bases at V and 4 bases at J, with 14 bases between the two ends. The CDR3 region is CSASGTPGETQYF. CDR3 nucleotides: TGCAGTGCTTCCGGGACCCCCGGAGAGACCCAGTACTTC.

This rearrangement joins TRBV11-2 to TRBJ2-7; 8 bases align to TRBD2. Trimming cost V 6 bases and J 3 bases; bases outside gene matches: 4. This CDR3 region has 13 residues. The germline V gene has CDR1 SGHAT and CDR2 FQNNGV. In DNA, the CDR3 is TGTGCCAGCAGATGGACTAGCTACTACGAGCAGTACTTC. Encoded protein: CASRWTSYYEQYF.

The chain combines TRBV23-1 with TRBJ2-2; D unclear. TRBV23-1 is identified as an open reading frame with a role that is uncertain. The CDR3 totals 14 residues. The V end was cut by 6 bases, the J end by 0 bases, with 8 bases between. The CDR3 loop reads CASSRAANTGELFF. CDR3 nucleotide sequence: TGCGCCAGCAGCCGCGCCGCGAACACCGGGGAGCTGTTTTTT.

A single count supports this clonotype. The CDR3 here is CASSQDFFFGSYNEQFF. The CDR3 bases are TGTGCCAGCAGCCAAGATTTTTTTTTCGGCTCCTACAATGAGCAGTTCTTC. This chain uses TRBV3-1 with TRBJ2-1; D is undetermined. V was clipped by 0 bases and J by 0 bases, with 12 bases between them. CDR1 and CDR2 from the germline V gene are LGHDT and YNNKEL (reference sequence). CDR3 size: 17 residues.

This chain uses TRBV30 with TRBJ1-6; 7 nucleotides match TRBD1. CDR1 GTSNPN and CDR2 SVGIG come from the germline V gene (reference sequence). With V trimmed by 6 bases and J by 6 bases, 2 bases remained unmatched. This CDR3 contains 12 residues. DNA for the CDR3: TGTGCCTGTGGACAGGCTAATTCACCCCTCCACTTT. Protein sequence: CACGQANSPLHF.

The rearrangement uses TRBV18 and TRBJ1-2, with D hard to call. Per germline, CDR1 KGHSH and CDR2 LQKENI. The CDR3 runs 13 residues. The V and J ends lost 1 base and 8 bases respectively, with 11 bases between them. The CDR3 DNA follows: TGTGCCAGCTCACCACGTAACGGGGTCGGCTACACCTTC. Its translation: CASSPRNGVGYTF.

This chain links TRBV29-1 with TRBJ1-4; 10 bases match TRBD1. From germline, CDR1 is SQVTM and CDR2 ANQGSEA. The CDR3 loop spans 14 amino acids. With V trimmed by 1 base and J by 8 bases, 4 bases remained unmatched. The CDR3 protein is CSVEAGQGREKLFF. CDR3 nucleotides: TGCAGCGTTGAAGCGGGACAGGGGCGAGAAAAACTGTTTTTT.

The V call is TRBV7-2, the J call TRBJ2-1; 10 bases are a match to TRBD2. Germline V gene data show CDR1 as SGHTA and CDR2 as FQGNSA. CDR3 length: 17 amino acids. V gave up 0 bases and J gave up 0 bases; unmatched junction bases: 2. The CDR3 coding sequence is TGTGCCAGCAGCTTAGCGGCTAGCGGGAGCTCCTACAATGAGCAGTTCTTC. This translates into CASSLAASGSSYNEQFF.

J is TRBJ2-5 and V is TRBV5-1; a possible D gene is TRBD2 (6 bases). The CDR3 contains 15 residues. Germline-derived CDR1 and CDR2 are SGHRS and YFSETQ. V lost 0 bases and J 5 bases, leaving 14 bases between the germline ends. CDR3 nucleotide sequence: TGCGCCAGCAGCTTGGAACTAGCCACTGGGGAGACCCAGTACTTC. Translation gives CASSLELATGETQYF.

CDR3 coding DNA: TGTGCCAGTAGTCCCGCCTGGGACGGCTATGGCTACACCTTC. Protein sequence: CASSPAWDGYGYTF. The V gene is TRBV19, the J gene TRBJ1-2, with D possibly being TRBD1 (5 bases). The CDR3 has 14 amino acids. Germline lookup yields CDR1 LNHDA and CDR2 SQIVND (reference sequence). The ends were cut back, 5 bases at V and 4 bases at J, with 14 bases in the middle.

The chain employs TRBV28 and TRBJ1-4; TRBD1 might be the D (5 bases). The CDR3 spans 15 residues. V was trimmed by 6 bases and J by 6 bases, leaving 17 bases between them. The germline CDR1 and CDR2 sequences are MDHEN and SYDVKM. The CDR3 coding sequence is TGTGCCAGCAGAAACACCAGGGAGGCCCATGAAAAACTGTTTTTT. This codes for CASRNTREAHEKLFF.

The rearrangement joins TRBV3-1 to TRBJ1-2; D remains unclear. The CDR3 length is 12 residues. Germline V gene data show CDR1 as LGHDT and CDR2 as YNNKEL (reference sequence). Between the trimmed V and J ends, which lost 4 bases and 6 bases, there was a span of 9 bases. The CDR3 DNA sequence: TGTGCCAGCAGCCCAACAAGGGATGGCTACACCTTC. Translating gives CASSPTRDGYTF.

This rearrangement joins TRBV5-6 to TRBJ2-7; TRBD1 aligns across 9 bases. J gave up 5 bases and V 6 bases, and 6 bases lay outside the gene matches. CDR1 and CDR2 from the germline V gene are SGHDT and YYEEEE. This CDR3 is 13 amino acids long. The CDR3 DNA follows: TGTGCCAGCAACCGGGACAGGGCCAACGAGCAGTACTTC. Its translation: CASNRDRANEQYF.

The J gene is TRBJ1-2, the V gene TRBV3-1; 11 nucleotides align to TRBD1. The V and J ends lost 5 bases and 6 bases, in that order; junction bases with no gene match: 8. CDR3 length equals 15 residues. CDR1 LGHDT and CDR2 YNNKEL come from the germline V gene (reference sequence). Here the CDR3 reads CASSFGTGGRHGYTF. In DNA form, the CDR3 reads TGTGCCAGCAGCTTCGGGACAGGGGGGAGGCATGGCTACACCTTC.

V is TRBV24-1 and J is TRBJ2-2; 9 bases are a match to TRBD1. This CDR3 has 15 residues. CDR1 is KGHDR, CDR2 SFDVKD, per germline. The ends lost 4 bases at V and 8 bases at J; junction bases unmatched: 7. CDR3 bases: TGTGCCACCAGTGACGCGGGACAGGGCGGAGGGGAGCTGTTTTTT. Protein: CATSDAGQGGGELFF.

This sequence joins TRBV12-3 or TRBV12-4 and TRBJ1-2, with TRBD1 as a possible D gene (5 bases). The V and J ends lost 8 bases and 7 bases respectively, with 11 bases between them. This CDR3 region has 11 residues. The CDR3 coding sequence is TGTGCCAGCGGGGCAGGGATTGGCTACACCTTC. Its protein product is CASGAGIGYTF.

The chain has TRBV9 and TRBJ1-4; weak D call: TRBD1 (6 bases). Germline V gene lookup returns CDR1 SGDLS and CDR2 YYNGEE. The CDR3 totals 16 residues. V shed 0 bases and J shed 8 bases, with 17 bases lying between them. The CDR3 here is CASSVGIGGGKEKLFF. CDR3 DNA: TGTGCCAGCAGCGTAGGCATAGGGGGAGGAAAAGAAAAACTGTTTTTT.

This chain connects TRBV4-2 to TRBJ2-5; possibly TRBD2 for D (5 bases). Trimming left V 0 bases short and J 1 base short, with 15 bases between. There are 17 residues in the CDR3. Germline V gives CDR1 LGHNA, CDR2 YNFKEQ. CDR3 in amino acids: CASSQDGSGLGQETQYF. The CDR3 DNA reads as TGTGCCAGCAGCCAAGATGGGAGCGGACTTGGCCAAGAGACCCAGTACTTC.

This clonotype was picked up one time. V and J are TRBV7-9 and TRBJ2-6; 7 bases are a match to TRBD1. The trim removed 1 base at V and 3 bases at J, leaving 3 bases unmatched. Looked up from germline, CDR1 is SEHNR and CDR2 is FQNEAQ (reference sequence). CDR3 size: 16 residues. The CDR3 nucleotides are TGTGCCAGCAGCTTAGTGACAGGGTTTGGGGCCAACGTCCTGACTTTC. Translating gives CASSLVTGFGANVLTF.

The chain joins TRBV6-1 to TRBJ1-1; 9 nucleotides match TRBD1. The CDR3 length is 13 residues. From germline, CDR1 is MNHNS and CDR2 SASEGT. Trimming cost V 7 bases and J 1 base; bases outside gene matches: 1. CDR3 residues: CASKGQGNTEAFF. The CDR3 bases are TGTGCCAGCAAGGGACAGGGGAACACTGAAGCTTTCTTT.

The chain employs TRBV2 and TRBJ1-2; 9 positions agree with TRBD1. Trimming at V came to 2 bases and at J to 3 bases, leaving 4 bases not matched to a gene. CDR3 size: 15 residues. Germline V CDR1 and CDR2: SNHLY, FYNNEI. The DNA of the CDR3 is TGTGCCAGCAGTGAACAGGGACAGGGAGACTATGGCTACACCTTC. It translates to CASSEQGQGDYGYTF. Filled out from reference TRBV2 and TRBJ1-2, the complete variable domain reads EPEVTQTPSHQVTQMGQEVILRCVPISNHLYFYWYRQILGQKVEFLVSFYNNEISEKSEIFDDQFSVERPDGSNFTLKIRSTKLEDSAMYFCASSEQGQGDYGYTFGSGTRLTVV.

The chain employs TRBV5-4 and TRBJ2-1; possible D gene TRBD2, 5 bases. Looked up from germline, CDR1 is SGHNT and CDR2 is YYREEE (reference sequence). There are 21 residues in the CDR3. Trimming took 0 bases from V and 5 from J, leaving 30 bases between them. The CDR3, as DNA: TGTGCCAGCAGCTTGGGAGTGATTAGCGCAGCAATATTAGGTAGGGACAATGAGCAGTTCTTC. It codes for CASSLGVISAAILGRDNEQFF.